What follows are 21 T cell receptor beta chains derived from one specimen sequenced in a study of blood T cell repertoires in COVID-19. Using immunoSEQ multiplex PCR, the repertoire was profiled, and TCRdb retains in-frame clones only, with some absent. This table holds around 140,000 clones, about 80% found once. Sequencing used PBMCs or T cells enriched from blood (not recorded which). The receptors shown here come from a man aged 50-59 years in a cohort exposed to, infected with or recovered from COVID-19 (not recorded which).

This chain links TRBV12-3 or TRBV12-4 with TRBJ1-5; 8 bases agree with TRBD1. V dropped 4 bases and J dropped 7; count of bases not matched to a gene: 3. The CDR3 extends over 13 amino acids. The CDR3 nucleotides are TGTGCCAGCAGTTGGACAGGGCGCCAGCCCCAGCATTTT. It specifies CASSWTGRQPQHF.

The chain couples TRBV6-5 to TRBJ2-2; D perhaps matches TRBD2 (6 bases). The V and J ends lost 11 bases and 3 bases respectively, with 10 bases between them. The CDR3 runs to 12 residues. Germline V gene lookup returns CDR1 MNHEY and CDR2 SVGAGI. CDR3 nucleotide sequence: TGTGCCGGGACTGCGGACACCGGGGAGCTGTTTTTT. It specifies CAGTADTGELFF.

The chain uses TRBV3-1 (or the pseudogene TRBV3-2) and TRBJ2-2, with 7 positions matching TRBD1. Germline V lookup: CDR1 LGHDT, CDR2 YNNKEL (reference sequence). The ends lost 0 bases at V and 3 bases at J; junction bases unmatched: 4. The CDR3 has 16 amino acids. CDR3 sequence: CASSQEAQGDTGELFF. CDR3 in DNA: TGTGCCAGCAGCCAAGAAGCCCAGGGGGACACCGGGGAGCTGTTTTTT.

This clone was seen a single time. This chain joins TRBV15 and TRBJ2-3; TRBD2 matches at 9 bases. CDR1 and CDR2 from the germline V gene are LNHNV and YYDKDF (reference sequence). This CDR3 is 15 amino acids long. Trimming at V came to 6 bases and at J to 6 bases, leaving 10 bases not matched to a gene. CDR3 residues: CATRAPSGARDTQYF. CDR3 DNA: TGTGCCACCAGGGCGCCTAGCGGGGCCCGGGATACGCAGTATTTT.

The CDR3 loop reads CASSVGLANEQFF. DNA for the CDR3: TGTGCCAGCAGCGTCGGACTAGCCAATGAGCAGTTCTTC. The V and J genes are TRBV9 and TRBJ2-1; 8 nucleotides line up with TRBD2. The CDR3 loop spans 13 amino acids. Germline V gene lookup returns CDR1 SGDLS and CDR2 YYNGEE. Trimming removed 2 bases from V and 6 bases from J; junction bases left unmatched: 1.

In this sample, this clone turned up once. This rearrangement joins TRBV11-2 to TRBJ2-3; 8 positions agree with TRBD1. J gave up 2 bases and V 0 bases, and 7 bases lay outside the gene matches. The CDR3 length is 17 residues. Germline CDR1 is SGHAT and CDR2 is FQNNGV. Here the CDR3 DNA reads TGTGCCAGCAGCTTAGAGGGGCAGGGGGCAAACACAGATACGCAGTATTTT. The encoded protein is CASSLEGQGANTDTQYF. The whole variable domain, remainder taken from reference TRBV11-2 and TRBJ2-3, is EAGVAQSPRYKIIEKRQSVAFWCNPISGHATLYWYQQILGQGPKLLIQFQNNGVVDDSQLPKDRFSAERLKGVDSTLKIQPAKLEDSAVYLCASSLEGQGANTDTQYFGPGTRLTVL.

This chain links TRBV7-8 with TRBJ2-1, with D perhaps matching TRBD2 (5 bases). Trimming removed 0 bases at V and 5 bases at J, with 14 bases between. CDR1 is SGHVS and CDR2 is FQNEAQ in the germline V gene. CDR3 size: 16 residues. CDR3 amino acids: CASSLARAVAHNEQFF. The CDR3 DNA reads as TGTGCCAGCAGCTTAGCGCGGGCAGTTGCCCACAATGAGCAGTTCTTC.

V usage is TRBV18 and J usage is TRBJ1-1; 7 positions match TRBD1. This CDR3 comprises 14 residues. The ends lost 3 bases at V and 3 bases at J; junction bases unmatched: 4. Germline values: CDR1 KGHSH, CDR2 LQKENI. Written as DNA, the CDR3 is TGTGCCAGCTCACCCTCCAGGGGGGACACTGAAGCTTTCTTT. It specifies CASSPSRGDTEAFF.

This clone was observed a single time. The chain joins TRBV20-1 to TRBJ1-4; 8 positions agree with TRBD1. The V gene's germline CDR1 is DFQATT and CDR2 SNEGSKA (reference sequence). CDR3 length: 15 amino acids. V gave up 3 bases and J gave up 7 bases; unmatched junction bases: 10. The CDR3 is CSASPGTGFSEKLFF. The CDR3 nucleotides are TGCAGTGCTAGTCCCGGGACAGGCTTTAGTGAAAAACTGTTTTTT.

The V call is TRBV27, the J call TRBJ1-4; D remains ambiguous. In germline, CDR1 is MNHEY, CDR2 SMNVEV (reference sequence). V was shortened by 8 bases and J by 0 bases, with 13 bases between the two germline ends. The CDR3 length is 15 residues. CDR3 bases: TGTGCCAGCTCCTCCAGGCCGCCAACTAATGAAAAACTGTTTTTT. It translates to CASSSRPPTNEKLFF.

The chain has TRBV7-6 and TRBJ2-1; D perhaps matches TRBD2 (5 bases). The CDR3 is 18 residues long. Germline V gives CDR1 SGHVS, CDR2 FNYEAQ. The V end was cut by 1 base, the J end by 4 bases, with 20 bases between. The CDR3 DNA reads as TGTGCCAGCAGCTTAGGAATCTCCATAGAGACTATTTACAATGAGCAGTTCTTC. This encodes CASSLGISIETIYNEQFF. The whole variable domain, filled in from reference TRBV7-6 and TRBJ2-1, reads GAGVSQSPRYKVTKRGQDVALRCDPISGHVSLYWYRQALGQGPEFLTYFNYEAQQDKSGLPNDRFSAERPEGSISTLTIQRTEQRDSAMYRCASSLGISIETIYNEQFFGPGTRLTVL.

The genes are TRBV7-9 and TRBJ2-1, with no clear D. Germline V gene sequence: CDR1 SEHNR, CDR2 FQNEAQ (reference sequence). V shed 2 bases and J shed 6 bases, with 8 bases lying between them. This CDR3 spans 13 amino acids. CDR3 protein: CASSLFGTNEQFF. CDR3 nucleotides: TGTGCCAGCAGCTTATTCGGTACCAATGAGCAGTTCTTC.

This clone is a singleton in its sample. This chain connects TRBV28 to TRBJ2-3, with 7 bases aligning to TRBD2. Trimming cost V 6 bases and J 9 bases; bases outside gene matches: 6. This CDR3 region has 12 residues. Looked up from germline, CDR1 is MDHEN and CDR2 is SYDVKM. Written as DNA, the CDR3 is TGTGCCAGCAGAACTAGCGACGCCACGCAGTATTTT. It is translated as CASRTSDATQYF. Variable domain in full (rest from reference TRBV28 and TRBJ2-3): DVKVTQSSRYLVKRTGEKVFLECVQDMDHENMFWYRQDPGLGLRLIYFSYDVKMKEKGDIPEGYSVSREKKERFSLILESASTNQTSMYLCASRTSDATQYFGPGTRLTVL.

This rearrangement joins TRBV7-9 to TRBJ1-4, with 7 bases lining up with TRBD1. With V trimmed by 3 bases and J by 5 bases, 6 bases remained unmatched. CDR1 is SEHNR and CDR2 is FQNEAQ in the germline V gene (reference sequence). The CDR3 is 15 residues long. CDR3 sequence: CASSFPPGGNEKLFF. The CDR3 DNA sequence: TGTGCCAGCAGCTTCCCGCCAGGGGGGAATGAAAAACTGTTTTTT.

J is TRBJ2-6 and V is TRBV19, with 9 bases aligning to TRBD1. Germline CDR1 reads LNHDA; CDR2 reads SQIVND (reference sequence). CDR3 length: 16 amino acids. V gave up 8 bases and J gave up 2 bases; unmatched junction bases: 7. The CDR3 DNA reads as TGTGCCAGTTCGGGACAGGGAAGAGCTGGGGCCAACGTCCTGACTTTC. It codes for CASSGQGRAGANVLTF.

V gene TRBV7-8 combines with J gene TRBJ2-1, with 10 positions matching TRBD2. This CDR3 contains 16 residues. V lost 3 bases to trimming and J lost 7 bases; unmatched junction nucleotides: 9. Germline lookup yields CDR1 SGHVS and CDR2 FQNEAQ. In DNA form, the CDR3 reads TGTGCCAGCAGCTTTCGTCGGGCTAGCGGGAGAAATGAGCAGTTCTTC. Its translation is CASSFRRASGRNEQFF.

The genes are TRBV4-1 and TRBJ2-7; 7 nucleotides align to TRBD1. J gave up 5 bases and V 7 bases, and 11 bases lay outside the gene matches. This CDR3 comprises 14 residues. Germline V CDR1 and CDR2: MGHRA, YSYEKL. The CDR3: CASTVLQGSHEQYF. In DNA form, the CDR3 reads TGCGCCAGCACCGTCTTACAGGGGAGCCACGAGCAGTACTTC.

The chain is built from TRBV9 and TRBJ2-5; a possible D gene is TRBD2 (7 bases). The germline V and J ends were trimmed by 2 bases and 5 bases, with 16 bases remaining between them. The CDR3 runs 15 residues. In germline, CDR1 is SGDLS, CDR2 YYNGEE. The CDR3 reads CASSVEGRGQETQYF. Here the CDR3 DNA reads TGTGCCAGCAGCGTCGAGGGGCGGGGGCAGGAGACCCAGTACTTC.

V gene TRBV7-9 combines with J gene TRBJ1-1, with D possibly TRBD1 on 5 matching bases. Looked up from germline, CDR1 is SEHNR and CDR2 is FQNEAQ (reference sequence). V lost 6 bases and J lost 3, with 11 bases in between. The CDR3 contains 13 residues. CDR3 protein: CASSRIGDTEAFF. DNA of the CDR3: TGTGCCAGCAGTAGGATAGGGGACACTGAAGCTTTCTTT. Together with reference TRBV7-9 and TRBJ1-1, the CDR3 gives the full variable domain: DTGVSQNPRHKITKRGQNVTFRCDPISEHNRLYWYRQTLGQGPEFLTYFQNEAQLEKSRLLSDRFSAERPKGSFSTLEIQRTEQGDSAMYLCASSRIGDTEAFFGQGTRLTVV.

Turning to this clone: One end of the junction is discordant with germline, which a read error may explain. CDR3 sequence: CSVGGQGPKF. The CDR3 bases are TGCAGCGTTGGGGGGCAGGGACCCAAGTTT. The chain links TRBV29-1 to TRBJ1-1; possibly TRBD1 for D (6 bases). This CDR3 has 10 residues. The germline gives CDR1 SQVTM, CDR2 ANQGSEA. Complete variable domain (other parts from reference TRBV29-1 and TRBJ1-1): SAVISQKPSRDICQRGTSLTIQCQVDSQVTMMFWYRQQPGQSLTLIATANQGSEATYESGFVIDKFPISRPNLTFSTLTVSNMSPEDSSIYLCSVGGQGPKFGQGTRLTVV.

CDR3 in amino acids: CASSGASGRGYTF. As DNA, the CDR3 is TGTGCCAGCAGTGGCGCGTCAGGGAGGGGCTACACCTTC. The genes are TRBV5-6 and TRBJ1-2; maybe TRBD1 (5 bases). V lost 5 bases to trimming and J lost 8 bases, with 16 bases between them. The CDR3 consists of 13 residues. Germline CDR1 SGHDT, CDR2 YYEEEE.